The entry below describes one T cell receptor (beta chain). V gave up 0 bases and J gave up 7 bases, with 10 bases separating them. CDR1 and CDR2 from the germline V gene are LNHNV and YYDKDF (reference sequence). The CDR3 is 13 amino acids. For CDR3 and TCR beta VDJ profiling, genomic DNA was the template used. TCRdb reanalysed the reads using MiXCR and keeps one entry per CDR3 protein. Among some 160,000 distinct CDR3 sequences listed, around half were seen once. The data belong to a study of CD8+CD57+ T cells in acquired aplastic anemia. Patients picked for sequencing had shown CD8+CD57+ cell expansion detected by flow cytometry.

This TCR was sampled from a human donor with aplastic anemia. The V call is TRBV15, the J call TRBJ2-7; D remains ambiguous. The sequenced sample was sorted CD4+, CD8+, or CD8+CD57+ T cells (not recorded which) from PBMCs. CDR3 sequence (DNA): TGTGCCACCAGCAGAGATCGGAGCGCTGAGCAGTACTTC. Translated: CATSRDRSAEQYF.